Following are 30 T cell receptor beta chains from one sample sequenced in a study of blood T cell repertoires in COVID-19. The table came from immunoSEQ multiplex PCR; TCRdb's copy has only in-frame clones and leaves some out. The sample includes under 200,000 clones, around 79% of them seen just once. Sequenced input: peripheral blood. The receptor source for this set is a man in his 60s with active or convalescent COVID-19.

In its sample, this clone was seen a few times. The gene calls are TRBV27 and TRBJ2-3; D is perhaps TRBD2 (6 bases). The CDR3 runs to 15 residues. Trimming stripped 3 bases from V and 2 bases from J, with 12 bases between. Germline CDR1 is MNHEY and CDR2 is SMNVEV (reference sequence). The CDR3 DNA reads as TGTGCCAGCAGTTTGTCAGGGAGGATCACAGATACGCAGTATTTT. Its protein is CASSLSGRITDTQYF.

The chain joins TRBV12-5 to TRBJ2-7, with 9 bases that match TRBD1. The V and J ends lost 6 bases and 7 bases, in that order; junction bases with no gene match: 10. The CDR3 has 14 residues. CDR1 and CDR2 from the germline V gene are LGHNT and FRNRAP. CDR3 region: CASGGDRVLWEQYF. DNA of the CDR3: TGTGCTAGTGGGGGGGACAGGGTCCTTTGGGAGCAGTACTTC.

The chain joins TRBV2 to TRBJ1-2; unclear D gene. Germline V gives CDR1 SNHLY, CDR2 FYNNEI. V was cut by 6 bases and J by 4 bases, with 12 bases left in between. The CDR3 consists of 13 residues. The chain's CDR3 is CASRGALFYGYTF. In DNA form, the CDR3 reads TGTGCCAGCAGGGGCGCTTTATTCTATGGCTACACCTTC.

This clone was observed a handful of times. CDR3 protein: CASSLAQNEAYEQYF. CDR3 nucleotide sequence: TGTGCCAGCAGCTTAGCTCAAAACGAGGCCTACGAGCAGTACTTC. J is TRBJ2-7 and V is TRBV7-2; D remains unclear. Trimming cost V 0 bases and J 2 bases, with 11 bases left between them. In germline, CDR1 is SGHTA, CDR2 FQGNSA. This CDR3 is 15 amino acids long.

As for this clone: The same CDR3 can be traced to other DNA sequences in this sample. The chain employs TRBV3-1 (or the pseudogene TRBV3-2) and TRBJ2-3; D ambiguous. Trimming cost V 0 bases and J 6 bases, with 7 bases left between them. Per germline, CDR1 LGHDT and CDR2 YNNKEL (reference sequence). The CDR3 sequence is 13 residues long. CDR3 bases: TGTGCCAGCAGCCAAGACCCTAGGGATACGCAGTATTTT. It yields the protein CASSQDPRDTQYF.

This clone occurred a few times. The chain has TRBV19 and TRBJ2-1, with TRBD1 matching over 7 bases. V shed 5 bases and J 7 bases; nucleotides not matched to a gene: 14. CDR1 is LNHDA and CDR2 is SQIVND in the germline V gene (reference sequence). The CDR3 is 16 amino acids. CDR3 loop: CASSSLRQGDNNEQFF. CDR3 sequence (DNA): TGTGCCAGTAGTTCCCTTAGACAGGGCGATAATAATGAGCAGTTCTTC. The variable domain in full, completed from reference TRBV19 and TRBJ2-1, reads DGGITQSPKYLFRKEGQNVTLSCEQNLNHDAMYWYRQDPGQGLRLIYYSQIVNDFQKGDIAEGYSVSREKKESFPLTVTSAQKNPTAFYLCASSSLRQGDNNEQFFGPGTRLTVL.

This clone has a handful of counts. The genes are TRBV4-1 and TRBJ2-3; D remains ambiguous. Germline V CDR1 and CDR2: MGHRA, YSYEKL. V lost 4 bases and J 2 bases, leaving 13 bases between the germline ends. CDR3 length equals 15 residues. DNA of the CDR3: TGCGCCAGCAGCCCCTTGAAACAAATCACAGATACGCAGTATTTT. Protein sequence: CASSPLKQITDTQYF.

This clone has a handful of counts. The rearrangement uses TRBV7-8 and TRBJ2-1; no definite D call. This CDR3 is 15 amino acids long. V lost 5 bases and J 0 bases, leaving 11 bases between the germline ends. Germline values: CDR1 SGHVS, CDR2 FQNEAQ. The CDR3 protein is CASSLDSSSYNEQFF. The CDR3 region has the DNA TGTGCCAGCAGCCTCGACTCGAGCTCCTACAATGAGCAGTTCTTC.

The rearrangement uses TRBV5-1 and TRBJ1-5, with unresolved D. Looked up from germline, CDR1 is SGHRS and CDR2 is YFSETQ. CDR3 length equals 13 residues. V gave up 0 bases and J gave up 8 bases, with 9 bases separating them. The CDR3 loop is CASSLGEEKPQHF. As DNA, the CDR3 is TGCGCCAGCAGCTTGGGCGAGGAAAAGCCCCAGCATTTT.

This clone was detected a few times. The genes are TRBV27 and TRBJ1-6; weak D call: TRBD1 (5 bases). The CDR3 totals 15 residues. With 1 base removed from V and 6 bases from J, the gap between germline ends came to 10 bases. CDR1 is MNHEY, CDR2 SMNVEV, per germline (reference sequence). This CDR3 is CASSLWGGSNSPLHF. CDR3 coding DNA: TGTGCCAGCAGTTTATGGGGGGGGAGTAATTCACCCCTCCACTTT.

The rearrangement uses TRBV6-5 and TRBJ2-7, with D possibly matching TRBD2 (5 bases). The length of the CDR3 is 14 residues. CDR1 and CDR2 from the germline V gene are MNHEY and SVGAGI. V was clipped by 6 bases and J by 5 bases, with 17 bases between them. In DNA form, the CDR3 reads TGTGCCAGCAGGCGGGCCCCCTACGCCGACGAGCAGTACTTC. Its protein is CASRRAPYADEQYF.

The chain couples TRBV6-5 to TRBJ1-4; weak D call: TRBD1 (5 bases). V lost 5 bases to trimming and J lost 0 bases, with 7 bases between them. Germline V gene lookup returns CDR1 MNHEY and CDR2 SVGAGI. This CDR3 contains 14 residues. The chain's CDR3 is CASSRTSTNEKLFF. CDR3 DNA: TGTGCCAGCAGTCGGACATCAACTAATGAAAAACTGTTTTTT.

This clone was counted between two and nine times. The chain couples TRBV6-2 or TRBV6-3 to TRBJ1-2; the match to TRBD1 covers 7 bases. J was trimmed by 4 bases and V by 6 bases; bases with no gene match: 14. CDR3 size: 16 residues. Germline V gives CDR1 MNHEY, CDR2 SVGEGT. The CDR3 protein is CASSPIRTAGGYGYTF. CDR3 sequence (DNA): TGTGCCAGCAGCCCGATCAGGACCGCAGGGGGCTATGGCTACACCTTC.

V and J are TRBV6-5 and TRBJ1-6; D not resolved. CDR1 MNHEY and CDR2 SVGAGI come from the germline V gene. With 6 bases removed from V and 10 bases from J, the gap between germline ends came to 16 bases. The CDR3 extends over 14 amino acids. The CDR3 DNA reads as TGTGCCAGCAGCCCCCGGGGTCTGGGATCACCCCTCCACTTT. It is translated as CASSPRGLGSPLHF.

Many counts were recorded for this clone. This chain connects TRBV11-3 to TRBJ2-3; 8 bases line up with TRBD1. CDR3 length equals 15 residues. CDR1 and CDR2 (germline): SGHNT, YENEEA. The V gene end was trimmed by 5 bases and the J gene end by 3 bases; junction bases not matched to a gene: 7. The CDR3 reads CASSPRTGLTDTQYF. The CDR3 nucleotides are TGTGCCAGCAGCCCGCGGACAGGGCTGACAGATACGCAGTATTTT.

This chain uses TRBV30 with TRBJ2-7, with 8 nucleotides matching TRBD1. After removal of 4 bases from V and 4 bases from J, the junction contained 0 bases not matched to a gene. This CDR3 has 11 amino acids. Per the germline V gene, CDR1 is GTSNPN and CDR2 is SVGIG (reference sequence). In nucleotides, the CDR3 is TGTGCCTGGAACAGGGGGTACGAGCAGTACTTC. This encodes CAWNRGYEQYF. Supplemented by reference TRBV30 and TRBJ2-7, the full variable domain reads SQTIHQWPATLVQPVGSPLSLECTVEGTSNPNLYWYRQAAGRGLQLLFYSVGIGQISSEVPQNLSASRPQDRQFILSSKKLLLSDSGFYLCAWNRGYEQYFGPGTRLTVT.

The CDR3 DNA follows: TGTGCCAGCAGCGCCCCCCCCGGGACAAACACCGGGGAGCTGTTTTTT. Translation gives CASSAPPGTNTGELFF. This chain links TRBV5-6 with TRBJ2-2; tentatively, D is TRBD1 (6 bases). The CDR3 extends over 16 amino acids. CDR1 is SGHDT and CDR2 is YYEEEE in the germline V gene. V dropped 4 bases and J dropped 2 bases, with 15 bases sitting between them.

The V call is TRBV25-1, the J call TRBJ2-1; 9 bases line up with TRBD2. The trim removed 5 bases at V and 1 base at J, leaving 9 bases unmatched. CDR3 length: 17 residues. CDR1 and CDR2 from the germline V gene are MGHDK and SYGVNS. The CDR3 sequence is CASSPLLAGLSYNEQFF. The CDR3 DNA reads TGTGCCAGCAGTCCCCTACTAGCGGGTCTATCCTACAATGAGCAGTTCTTC.

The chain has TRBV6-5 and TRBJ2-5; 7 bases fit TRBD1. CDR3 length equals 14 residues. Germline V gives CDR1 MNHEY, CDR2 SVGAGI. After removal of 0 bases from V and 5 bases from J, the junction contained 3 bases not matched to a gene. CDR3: CASSYSDRAETQYF. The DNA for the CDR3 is TGTGCCAGCAGTTACTCTGACAGGGCGGAGACCCAGTACTTC.

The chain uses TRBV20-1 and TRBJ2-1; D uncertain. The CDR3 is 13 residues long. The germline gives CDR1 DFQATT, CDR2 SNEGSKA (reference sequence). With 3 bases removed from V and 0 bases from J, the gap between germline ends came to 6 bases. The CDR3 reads CSASLSSYNEQFF. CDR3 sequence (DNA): TGCAGTGCTAGTTTGAGCTCCTACAATGAGCAGTTCTTC.

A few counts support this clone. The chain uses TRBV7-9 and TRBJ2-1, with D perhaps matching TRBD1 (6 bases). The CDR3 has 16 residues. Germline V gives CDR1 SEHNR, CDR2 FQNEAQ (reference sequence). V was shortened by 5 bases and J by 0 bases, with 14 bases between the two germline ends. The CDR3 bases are TGTGCCAGCAGCCATGGGGGCCTCAACTCCTACAATGAGCAGTTCTTC. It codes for CASSHGGLNSYNEQFF.

CDR3 sequence reads: CASRGLHGYTF. DNA of the CDR3: TGTGCCAGCAGGGGACTCCATGGCTACACCTTC. The chain links TRBV28 to TRBJ1-2; possibly TRBD1 for D (5 bases). The length of the CDR3 is 11 residues. CDR1 and CDR2 (germline): MDHEN, SYDVKM. Deletions cut 6 bases from V and 6 bases from J, with 8 bases between.

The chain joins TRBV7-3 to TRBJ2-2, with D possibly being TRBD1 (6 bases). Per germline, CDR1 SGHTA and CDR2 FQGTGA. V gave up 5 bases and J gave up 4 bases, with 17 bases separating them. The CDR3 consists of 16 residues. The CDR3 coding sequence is TGTGCCAGCAGCCCCAGGGGCCCCGTGGGCACCGGGGAGCTGTTTTTT. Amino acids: CASSPRGPVGTGELFF.

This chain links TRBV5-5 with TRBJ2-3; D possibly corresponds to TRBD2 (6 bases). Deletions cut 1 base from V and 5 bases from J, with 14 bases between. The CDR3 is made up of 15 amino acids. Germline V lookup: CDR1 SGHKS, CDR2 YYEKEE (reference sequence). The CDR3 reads CASSLWGVGVDTQYF. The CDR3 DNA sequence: TGTGCCAGCAGCTTGTGGGGGGTCGGAGTAGATACGCAGTATTTT.

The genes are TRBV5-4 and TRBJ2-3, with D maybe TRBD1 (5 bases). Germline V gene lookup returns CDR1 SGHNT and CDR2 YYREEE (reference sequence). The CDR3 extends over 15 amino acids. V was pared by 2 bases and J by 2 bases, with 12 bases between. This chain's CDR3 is CASSFMADNTDTQYF. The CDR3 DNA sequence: TGTGCCAGCAGCTTTATGGCGGACAACACAGATACGCAGTATTTT.

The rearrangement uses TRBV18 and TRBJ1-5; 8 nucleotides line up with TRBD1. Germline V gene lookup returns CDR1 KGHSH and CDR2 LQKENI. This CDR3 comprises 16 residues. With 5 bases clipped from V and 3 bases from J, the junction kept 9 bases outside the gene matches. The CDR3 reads CASSAQGTGANQPQHF. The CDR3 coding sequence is TGTGCCAGCTCAGCCCAGGGGACAGGCGCCAATCAGCCCCAGCATTTT.

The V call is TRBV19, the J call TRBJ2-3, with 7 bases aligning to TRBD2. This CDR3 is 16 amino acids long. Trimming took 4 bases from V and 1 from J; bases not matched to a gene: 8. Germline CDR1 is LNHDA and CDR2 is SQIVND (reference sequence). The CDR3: CASSRYGRRGTDTQYF. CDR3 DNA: TGTGCCAGTAGTAGGTACGGGAGGAGGGGCACAGATACGCAGTATTTT.

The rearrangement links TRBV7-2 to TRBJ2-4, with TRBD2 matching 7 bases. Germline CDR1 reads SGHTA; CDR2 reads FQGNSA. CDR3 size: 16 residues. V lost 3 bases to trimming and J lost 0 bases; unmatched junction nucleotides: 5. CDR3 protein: CASSLVAGLAKNIQYF. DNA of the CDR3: TGTGCCAGCAGCTTGGTAGCGGGTTTAGCCAAAAACATTCAGTACTTC.

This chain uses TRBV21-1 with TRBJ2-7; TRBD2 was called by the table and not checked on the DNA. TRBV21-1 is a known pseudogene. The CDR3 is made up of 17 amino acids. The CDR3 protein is CASSNNQNQFLAYEQYF. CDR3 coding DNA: TGTGCCAGCAGCAACAATCAAAATCAATTCCTAGCCTACGAGCAGTACTTC.

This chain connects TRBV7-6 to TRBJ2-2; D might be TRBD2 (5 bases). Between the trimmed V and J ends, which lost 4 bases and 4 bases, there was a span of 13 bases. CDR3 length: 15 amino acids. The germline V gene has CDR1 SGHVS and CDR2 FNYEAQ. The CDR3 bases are TGTGCCAGCAGCTCCGGGGTGGGGAGCACCGGGGAGCTGTTTTTT. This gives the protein CASSSGVGSTGELFF.